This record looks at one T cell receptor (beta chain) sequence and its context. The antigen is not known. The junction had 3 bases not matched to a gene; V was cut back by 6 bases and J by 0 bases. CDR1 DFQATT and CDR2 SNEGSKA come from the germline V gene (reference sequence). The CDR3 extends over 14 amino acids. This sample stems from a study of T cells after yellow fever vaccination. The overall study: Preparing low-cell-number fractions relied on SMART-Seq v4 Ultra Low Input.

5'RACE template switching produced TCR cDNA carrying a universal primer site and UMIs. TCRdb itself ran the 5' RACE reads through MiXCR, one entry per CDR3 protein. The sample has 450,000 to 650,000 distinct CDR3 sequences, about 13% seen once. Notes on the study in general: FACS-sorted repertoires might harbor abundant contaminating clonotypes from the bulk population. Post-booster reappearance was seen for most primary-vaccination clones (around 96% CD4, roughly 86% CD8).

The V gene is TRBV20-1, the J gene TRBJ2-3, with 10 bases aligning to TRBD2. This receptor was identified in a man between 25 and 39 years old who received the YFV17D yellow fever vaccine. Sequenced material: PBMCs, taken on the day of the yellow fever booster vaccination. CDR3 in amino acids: CSAPTSGSTDTQYF. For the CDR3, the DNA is TGCAGTGCGCCGACTAGCGGGAGCACAGATACGCAGTATTTT.